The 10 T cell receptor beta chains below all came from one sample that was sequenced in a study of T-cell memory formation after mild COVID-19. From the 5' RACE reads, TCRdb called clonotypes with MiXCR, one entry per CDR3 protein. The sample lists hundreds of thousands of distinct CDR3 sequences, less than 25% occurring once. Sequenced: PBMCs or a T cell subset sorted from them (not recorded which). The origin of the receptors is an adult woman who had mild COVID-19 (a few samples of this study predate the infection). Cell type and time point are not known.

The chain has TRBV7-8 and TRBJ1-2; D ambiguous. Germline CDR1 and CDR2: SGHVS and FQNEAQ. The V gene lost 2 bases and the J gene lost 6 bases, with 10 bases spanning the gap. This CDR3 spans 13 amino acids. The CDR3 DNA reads TGTGCCAGCAGCTTAAGGACCCAGGATGGCTACACCTTC. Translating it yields CASSLRTQDGYTF. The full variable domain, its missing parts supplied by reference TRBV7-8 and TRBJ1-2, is GAGVSQSPRYKVAKRGQDVALRCDPISGHVSLFWYQQALGQGPEFLTYFQNEAQLDKSGLPSDRFFAERPEGSVSTLKIQRTQQEDSAVYLCASSLRTQDGYTFGSGTRLTVV.

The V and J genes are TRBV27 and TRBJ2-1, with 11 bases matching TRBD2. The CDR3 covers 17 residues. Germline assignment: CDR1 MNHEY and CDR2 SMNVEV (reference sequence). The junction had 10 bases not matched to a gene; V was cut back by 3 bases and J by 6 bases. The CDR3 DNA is TGTGCCAGCAGTTTGGTGGGTAGTGGACTAGCGGGCAATGAGCAGTTCTTC. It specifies CASSLVGSGLAGNEQFF.

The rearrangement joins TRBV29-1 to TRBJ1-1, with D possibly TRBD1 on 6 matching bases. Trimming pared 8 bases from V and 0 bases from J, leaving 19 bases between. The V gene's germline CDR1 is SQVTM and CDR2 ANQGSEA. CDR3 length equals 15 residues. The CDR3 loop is CSTSQIQGVNTEAFF. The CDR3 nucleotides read TGCAGCACCTCACAAATACAGGGTGTGAACACTGAAGCTTTCTTT.

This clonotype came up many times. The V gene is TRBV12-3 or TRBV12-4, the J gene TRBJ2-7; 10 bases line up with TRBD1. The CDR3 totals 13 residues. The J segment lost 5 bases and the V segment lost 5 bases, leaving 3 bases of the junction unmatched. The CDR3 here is CASSLGTGDEQYF. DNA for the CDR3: TGTGCCAGCAGTCTCGGGACAGGGGACGAGCAGTACTTC.

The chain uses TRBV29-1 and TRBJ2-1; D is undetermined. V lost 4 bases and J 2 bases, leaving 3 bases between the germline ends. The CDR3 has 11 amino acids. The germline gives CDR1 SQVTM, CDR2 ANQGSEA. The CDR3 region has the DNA TGCAGCGTTGGGGCCTACAATGAGCAGTTCTTC. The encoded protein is CSVGAYNEQFF.

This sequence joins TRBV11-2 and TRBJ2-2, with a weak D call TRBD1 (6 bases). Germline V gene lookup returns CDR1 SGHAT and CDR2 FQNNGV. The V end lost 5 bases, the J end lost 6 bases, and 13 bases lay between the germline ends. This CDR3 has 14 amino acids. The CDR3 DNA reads TGTGCCAGCAGCACACAGGGTTTCGCCGGGGAGCTGTTTTTT. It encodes CASSTQGFAGELFF.

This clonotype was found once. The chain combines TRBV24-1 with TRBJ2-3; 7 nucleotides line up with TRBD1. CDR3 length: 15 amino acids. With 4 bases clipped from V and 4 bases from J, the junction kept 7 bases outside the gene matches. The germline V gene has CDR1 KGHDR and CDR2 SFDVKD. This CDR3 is CATSDPRQGPDTQYF. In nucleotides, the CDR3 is TGTGCCACCAGTGACCCCCGACAGGGTCCAGATACGCAGTATTTT.

The DNA for the CDR3 is TGTGCCAGCCGCGACGGGGGGACCTACGAGCAGTACTTC. Translated: CASRDGGTYEQYF. This chain uses TRBV25-1 with TRBJ2-7; 7 positions agree with TRBD2. After removal of 8 bases from V and 2 bases from J, the junction contained 6 bases not matched to a gene. There are 13 residues in the CDR3. Germline CDR1 and CDR2: MGHDK and SYGVNS.

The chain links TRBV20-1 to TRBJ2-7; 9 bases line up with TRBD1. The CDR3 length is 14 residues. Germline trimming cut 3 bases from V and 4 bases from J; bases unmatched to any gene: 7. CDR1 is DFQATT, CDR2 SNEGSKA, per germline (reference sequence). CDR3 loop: CSASDRDRVYEQYF. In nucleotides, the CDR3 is TGCAGTGCTAGTGACCGGGACAGGGTTTACGAGCAGTACTTC.

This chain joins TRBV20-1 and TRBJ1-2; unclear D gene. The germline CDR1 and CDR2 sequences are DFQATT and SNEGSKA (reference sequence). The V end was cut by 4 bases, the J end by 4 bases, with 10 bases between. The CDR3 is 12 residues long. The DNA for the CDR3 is TGCAGTGCTATAAACAGATTCTATGGCTACACCTTC. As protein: CSAINRFYGYTF.